The 26 T cell receptor beta chains in this list originate from one sample, sequenced in a study of regulatory T cells in long-lasting Graves disease. Investigators prepared the TCR beta libraries by applying iRepertoire HTBI primers and Arm-PCR of CDR3 regions. TCRdb analysed the multiplex PCR reads with MiXCR anew, one entry per CDR3 protein. The sample lists 350,000 to 500,000 distinct CDR3 sequences, around 23% occurring once. This sample's time point: persistent/refractory GD, antithyroid drugs over 5 years with positive TRAb. Isolated PBMC RNA provided the starting material for the TCR library. Here the sequenced sample was peripheral blood mononuclear cells (PBMCs), taken when the disease was refractory, from a patient treated with antithyroid drugs. Every receptor here comes from a female donor with Graves disease.

The rearrangement joins TRBV7-2 to TRBJ2-3; D is unresolved. The CDR3 has 13 amino acids. Looked up from germline, CDR1 is SGHTA and CDR2 is FQGNSA. Deletions cut 3 bases from V and 0 bases from J, with 4 bases between. In nucleotides, the CDR3 is TGTGCCAGCAGCTTCGAAAGCACAGATACGCAGTATTTT. Its protein product is CASSFESTDTQYF.

The genes are TRBV4-1 and TRBJ2-2; D possibly corresponds to TRBD1 (6 bases). Germline V CDR1 and CDR2: MGHRA, YSYEKL. CDR3 size: 16 residues. Trimming removed 0 bases at V and 6 bases at J, with 14 bases between. The CDR3 reads CASSQERVRGAGELFF. Written as DNA, the CDR3 is TGCGCCAGCAGCCAAGAACGGGTCAGGGGTGCCGGGGAGCTGTTTTTT.

V is TRBV6-5 and J is TRBJ2-4; maybe TRBD2 (6 bases). Trimming took off 0 bases at V and 13 bases at J, with 13 bases between the two ends. This CDR3 has 13 amino acids. Germline loops: CDR1 MNHEY, CDR2 SVGAGI. CDR3 DNA sequence: TGTGCCAGCAGTTACTCGATGGTGGGGGGACAGTACTTC. It encodes CASSYSMVGGQYF.

This clonotype was seen at least ten times. The gene calls are TRBV6-2 or TRBV6-3 and TRBJ1-5; D is undetermined. The V end lost 2 bases, the J end lost 2 bases, and 7 bases lay between the germline ends. The CDR3 totals 14 residues. Germline V gene sequence: CDR1 MNHEY, CDR2 SVGEGT. This chain's CDR3 is CASSYERGNQPQHF. CDR3 nucleotide sequence: TGTGCCAGCAGTTACGAGAGGGGCAATCAGCCCCAGCATTTT.

This clonotype was picked up many times. The V gene is TRBV6-1, the J gene TRBJ2-7; 7 bases align to TRBD2. The CDR3 length is 15 residues. CDR1 and CDR2 (germline): MNHNS, SASEGT. V gave up 4 bases and J gave up 4 bases; unmatched junction bases: 10. The CDR3 reads CASSGSFGGGYEQYF. Here the CDR3 DNA reads TGTGCCAGCAGTGGAAGTTTTGGCGGGGGTTACGAGCAGTACTTC.

This clonotype was seen a few times. This sequence joins TRBV4-1 and TRBJ2-7; 7 nucleotides align to TRBD1. This CDR3 has 16 residues. Germline assignment: CDR1 MGHRA and CDR2 YSYEKL. The V and J ends lost 4 bases and 1 base, in that order; junction bases with no gene match: 10. DNA for the CDR3: TGCGCCAGCAGCCTCCGACAGGGAATGAGTTCCTACGAGCAGTACTTC. Protein product: CASSLRQGMSSYEQYF.

This sequence joins TRBV28 and TRBJ2-3; the D gene is possibly TRBD2 (6 bases). V shed 5 bases and J shed 4 bases, with 16 bases lying between them. Germline CDR1 MDHEN, CDR2 SYDVKM. This CDR3 region has 15 residues. The CDR3 DNA follows: TGTGCCAGCAGTCCTGGGGGACTTCTTCCAGATACGCAGTATTTT. It translates to CASSPGGLLPDTQYF.

This clonotype was found a few times. This sequence joins TRBV28 and TRBJ2-7; 7 bases are shared with TRBD2. Germline values: CDR1 MDHEN, CDR2 SYDVKM. Trimming removed 1 base from V and 0 bases from J; junction bases left unmatched: 6. CDR3 length: 16 amino acids. CDR3 in amino acids: CASSLSGLTSSYEQYF. The DNA for the CDR3 is TGTGCCAGCAGTTTATCGGGACTAACGAGCTCCTACGAGCAGTACTTC. Complete variable domain (other parts from reference TRBV28 and TRBJ2-7): DVKVTQSSRYLVKRTGEKVFLECVQDMDHENMFWYRQDPGLGLRLIYFSYDVKMKEKGDIPEGYSVSREKKERFSLILESASTNQTSMYLCASSLSGLTSSYEQYFGPGTRLTVT.

The chain joins TRBV7-7 to TRBJ1-4; D is unresolved. With 5 bases removed from V and 8 bases from J, the gap between germline ends came to 6 bases. The CDR3 covers 11 residues. Germline CDR1 and CDR2: SSHAT and FNYEAQ (reference sequence). CDR3 region: CASSPREKLFF. The CDR3 nucleotides read TGTGCCAGCAGCCCTCGAGAAAAACTGTTTTTT.

This clonotype was recorded many times. The CDR3 here is CASSPGLAGSSYEQYF. DNA for the CDR3: TGTGCCAGCAGCCCCGGACTAGCGGGAAGTTCCTACGAGCAGTACTTC. The chain uses TRBV3-1 and TRBJ2-7; 12 nucleotides agree with TRBD2. Per germline, CDR1 LGHDT and CDR2 YNNKEL (reference sequence). The J segment lost 1 base and the V segment lost 4 bases, leaving 5 bases of the junction unmatched. CDR3 length: 16 residues.

This clonotype appeared a single time. This sequence joins TRBV30 and TRBJ2-7, with 7 bases aligning to TRBD2. This CDR3 has 16 residues. The ends lost 0 bases at V and 0 bases at J; junction bases unmatched: 8. Germline values: CDR1 GTSNPN, CDR2 SVGIG (reference sequence). CDR3 sequence: CAWSVRRTSNSYEQYF. The CDR3, as DNA: TGTGCCTGGAGTGTACGCCGGACTAGTAACTCCTACGAGCAGTACTTC.

V gene TRBV6-1 combines with J gene TRBJ1-5, with D possibly being TRBD1 (5 bases). CDR3 length: 15 amino acids. V lost 6 bases to trimming and J lost 2 bases, with 14 bases between them. Germline CDR1 reads MNHNS; CDR2 reads SASEGT. The DNA of the CDR3 is TGTGCCAGCAGCTCCGGGCCGGGGGGCAATCAGCCCCAGCATTTT. Protein sequence: CASSSGPGGNQPQHF.

This clonotype was seen only once. Here the CDR3 reads CASSQAPGGGGGANVLTF. The CDR3, as DNA: TGCGCCAGCAGCCAAGCTCCCGGTGGAGGTGGTGGGGCCAACGTCCTGACTTTC. This chain links TRBV4-1 with TRBJ2-6, with D perhaps TRBD2 (5 bases). The CDR3 consists of 18 residues. Germline CDR1 and CDR2: MGHRA and YSYEKL. V was clipped by 1 base and J by 3 bases, with 16 bases between them.

This clonotype appeared a few times. The chain couples TRBV7-9 to TRBJ2-7; 7 bases are shared with TRBD1. After removal of 5 bases from V and 3 bases from J, the junction contained 7 bases not matched to a gene. CDR3 size: 14 residues. Germline assignment: CDR1 SEHNR and CDR2 FQNEAQ (reference sequence). CDR3 sequence: CASSPKGGYYEQYF. In DNA, the CDR3 is TGTGCCAGCAGCCCGAAAGGGGGCTACTACGAGCAGTACTTC.

The table lists this clonotype with a few counts. For the CDR3, the DNA is TGTGCCAGCAGCCCGGGACTAGCGGGAGTTGGGACCGGGGAGCTGTTTTTT. Translating it yields CASSPGLAGVGTGELFF. The chain couples TRBV6-2 or TRBV6-3 to TRBJ2-2, with 14 bases that match TRBD2. Trimming cost V 6 bases and J 5 bases; bases outside gene matches: 8. Germline CDR1 reads MNHEY; CDR2 reads SVGEGT. The CDR3 is 17 amino acids.

The gene calls are TRBV20-1 and TRBJ1-5, with TRBD1 identical over 8 bases. Trimming removed 0 bases from V and 7 bases from J; junction bases left unmatched: 8. This CDR3 is built from 15 residues. Germline-derived CDR1 and CDR2 are DFQATT and SNEGSKA (reference sequence). The CDR3 loop reads CSARERGWDRQPQHF. CDR3 DNA: TGCAGTGCTAGAGAGAGGGGTTGGGACAGGCAGCCCCAGCATTTT.

The V call is TRBV19, the J call TRBJ2-5; D is unclear. The germline CDR1 and CDR2 sequences are LNHDA and SQIVND (reference sequence). Deletions cut 11 bases from V and 6 bases from J, with 19 bases between. The CDR3 loop spans 13 amino acids. The CDR3 nucleotides read TGTGCCGCCCCGGGCTGGGAACTGAAGACCCAGTACTTC. Its protein product is CAAPGWELKTQYF. The full variable domain, its missing parts supplied by reference TRBV19 and TRBJ2-5, is DGGITQSPKYLFRKEGQNVTLSCEQNLNHDAMYWYRQDPGQGLRLIYYSQIVNDFQKGDIAEGYSVSREKKESFPLTVTSAQKNPTAFYLCAAPGWELKTQYFGPGTRLLVL.

This clonotype has a handful of counts. V and J are TRBV27 and TRBJ2-7, with 10 bases aligning to TRBD1. Germline loops: CDR1 MNHEY, CDR2 SMNVEV (reference sequence). The CDR3 extends over 15 amino acids. V shed 5 bases, J shed 4 bases, and the junction held 8 bases outside the gene matches. CDR3 residues: CASSALGTGDYEQYF. DNA of the CDR3: TGTGCCAGCAGTGCCTTGGGGACAGGGGATTACGAGCAGTACTTC.

This clonotype was observed a handful of times. This chain links TRBV9 with TRBJ1-1, with 10 bases matching TRBD1. CDR3 length: 13 amino acids. CDR1 and CDR2 from the germline V gene are SGDLS and YYNGEE. Trimming took 3 bases from V and 8 from J; bases not matched to a gene: 4. CDR3 sequence (DNA): TGTGCCAGCAGCGAGGGGACAGGGGACGAAGCTTTCTTT. Its protein product is CASSEGTGDEAFF.

In its sample, this clonotype was seen many times. The CDR3: CASSPAVDFGYTF. The CDR3 DNA reads TGTGCCAGCAGTCCTGCCGTAGATTTTGGCTACACCTTC. V is TRBV28 and J is TRBJ1-2; D ambiguous. The CDR3 spans 13 residues. The germline V gene has CDR1 MDHEN and CDR2 SYDVKM. Trimming removed 5 bases at V and 7 bases at J, with 14 bases between.

This clonotype was counted between two and nine times. CDR3 protein: CSVEDMGLAASETQYF. CDR3 in DNA: TGCAGCGTTGAAGATATGGGACTAGCGGCCTCCGAGACCCAGTACTTC. The V gene is TRBV29-1, the J gene TRBJ2-5, with 11 positions matching TRBD2. Trimming took 0 bases from V and 5 from J; bases not matched to a gene: 8. The CDR3 has 16 amino acids. Germline V CDR1 and CDR2: SQVTM, ANQGSEA.

The CDR3 sequence: CSAFLTGGDYEQYF. DNA for the CDR3: TGCAGTGCTTTTTTAACAGGGGGGGACTACGAGCAGTACTTC. The V call is TRBV20-1, the J call TRBJ2-7; weak D call: TRBD1 (8 bases). The CDR3 extends over 14 amino acids. V lost 5 bases to trimming and J lost 3 bases, with 17 bases between them. CDR1 is DFQATT, CDR2 SNEGSKA, per germline (reference sequence).

The chain employs TRBV4-2 and TRBJ2-7; D is undetermined. The CDR3 is 16 residues long. Germline V CDR1 and CDR2: LGHNA, YNFKEQ. V lost 4 bases, J lost 3 bases, and 19 bases lay in between. The chain's CDR3 is CASSPGLGFNFYEQYF. Here the CDR3 DNA reads TGTGCCAGCAGCCCGGGTCTGGGATTTAACTTCTACGAGCAGTACTTC.

This clonotype was detected only a few times. The J gene is TRBJ2-5, the V gene TRBV11-2, with D hard to call. This CDR3 region has 16 residues. Germline CDR1 is SGHAT and CDR2 is FQNNGV. Trimming pared 1 base from V and 5 bases from J, leaving 17 bases between. The CDR3 DNA sequence: TGTGCCAGCAGCTTAGTCCCGGGTCTCGCCGCGGAGACCCAGTACTTC. Its protein is CASSLVPGLAAETQYF.

CDR3 DNA: TGCAGTGCTAGTACGGGAGGGCCTTACAGCACAGATACGCAGTATTTT. Translated, it gives CSASTGGPYSTDTQYF. V gene TRBV20-1 combines with J gene TRBJ2-3; 8 nucleotides agree with TRBD2. Unmatched junction bases numbered 8, after V lost 3 bases and J lost 0 bases. Germline CDR1 DFQATT, CDR2 SNEGSKA (reference sequence). This CDR3 region has 16 residues.

The rearrangement joins TRBV5-8 to TRBJ2-2, with 7 bases fitting TRBD1. The length of the CDR3 is 16 residues. Trimming cost V 0 bases and J 3 bases; bases outside gene matches: 5. Germline V gene sequence: CDR1 SGHTS, CDR2 YDEGEE. The CDR3 DNA reads TGTGCCAGCAGCTTGGCGCAACAGGGGTACACCGGGGAGCTGTTTTTT. This translates into CASSLAQQGYTGELFF.